A selection of T cell receptor beta chains follows, all from one sample in a study of shared clonotypes between healthy human individuals. TCRdb keeps only in-frame clones here, not all; method: immunoSEQ multiplex PCR. The sample records just over 2,000,000 clones, roughly 94% being singletons. What was sequenced was naive CD4+ T cells sorted from blood. The receptors stem from a young man in good health. Both conserved end residues are part of each CDR3. Not every row has a clone size; where given, it reads once, few, many or a size class.

CDR3 | J | V | size
CASSSVVSGAYEQYF | TRBJ2-7 | TRBV5-1 | NA
CASTDSNLYTDTQYF | TRBJ2-3 | TRBV4-1 | NA
CASSTRQGEADTQYF | TRBJ2-3 | TRBV2 | once
CASSVEGPINTIYF | TRBJ1-3 | TRBV9 | NA
CASSLGWDGYYEQYF | TRBJ2-7 | TRBV6-1 | NA
CASGTRQAYTDTQYF | TRBJ2-3 | TRBV2 | once
CASSVDSGFRDIQYF | TRBJ2-4 | TRBV9 | NA
CASRGPGVQETQYF | TRBJ2-5 | TRBV5-1 | NA
CATRNGETQYF | TRBJ2-5 | TRBV6-5 | NA
CASSSGQNPYGYTF | TRBJ1-2 | TRBV5-1 | NA